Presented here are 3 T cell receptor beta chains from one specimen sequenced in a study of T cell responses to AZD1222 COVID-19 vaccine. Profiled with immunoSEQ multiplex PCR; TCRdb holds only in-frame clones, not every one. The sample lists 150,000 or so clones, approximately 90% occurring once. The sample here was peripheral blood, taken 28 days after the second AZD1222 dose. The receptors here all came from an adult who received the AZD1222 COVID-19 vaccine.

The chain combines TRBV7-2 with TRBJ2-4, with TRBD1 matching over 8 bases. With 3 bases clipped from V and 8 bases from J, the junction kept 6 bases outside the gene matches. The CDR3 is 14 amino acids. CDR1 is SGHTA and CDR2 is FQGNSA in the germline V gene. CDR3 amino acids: CASSLTGDSYIQYF. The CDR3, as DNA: TGTGCCAGCAGCTTGACAGGGGATTCTTACATTCAGTACTTC.

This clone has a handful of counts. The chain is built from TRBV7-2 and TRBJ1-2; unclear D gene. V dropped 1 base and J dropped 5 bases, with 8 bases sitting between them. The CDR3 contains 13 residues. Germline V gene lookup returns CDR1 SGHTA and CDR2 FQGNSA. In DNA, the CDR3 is TGTGCCAGCAGCTTAGAGGCAATTTATGGCTACACCTTC. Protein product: CASSLEAIYGYTF. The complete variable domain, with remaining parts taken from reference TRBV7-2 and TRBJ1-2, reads GAGVSQSPSNKVTEKGKDVELRCDPISGHTALYWYRQSLGQGLEFLIYFQGNSAPDKSGLPSDRFSAERTGGSVSTLTIQRTQQEDSAVYLCASSLEAIYGYTFGSGTRLTVV.

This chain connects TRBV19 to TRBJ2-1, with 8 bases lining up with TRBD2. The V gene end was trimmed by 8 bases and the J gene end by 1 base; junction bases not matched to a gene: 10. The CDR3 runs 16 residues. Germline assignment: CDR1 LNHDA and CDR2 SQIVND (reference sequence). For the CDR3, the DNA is TGTGCCAGTGCGGGGGGTCTAGCCCTATCCTACAATGAGCAGTTCTTC. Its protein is CASAGGLALSYNEQFF.